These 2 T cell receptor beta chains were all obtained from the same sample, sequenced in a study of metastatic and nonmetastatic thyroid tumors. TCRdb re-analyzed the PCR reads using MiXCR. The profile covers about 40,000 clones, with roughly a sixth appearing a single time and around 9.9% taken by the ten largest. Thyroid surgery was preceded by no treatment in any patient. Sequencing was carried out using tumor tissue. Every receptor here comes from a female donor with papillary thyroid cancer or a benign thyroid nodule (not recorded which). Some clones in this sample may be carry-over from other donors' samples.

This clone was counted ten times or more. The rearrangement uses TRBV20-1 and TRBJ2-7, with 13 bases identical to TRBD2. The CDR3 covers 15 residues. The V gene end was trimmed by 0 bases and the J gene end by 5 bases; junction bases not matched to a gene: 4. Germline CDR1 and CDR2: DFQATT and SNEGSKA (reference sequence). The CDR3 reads CSAREGLAGVDEQYF. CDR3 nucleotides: TGCAGTGCTAGAGAAGGACTAGCGGGAGTCGACGAGCAGTACTTC.

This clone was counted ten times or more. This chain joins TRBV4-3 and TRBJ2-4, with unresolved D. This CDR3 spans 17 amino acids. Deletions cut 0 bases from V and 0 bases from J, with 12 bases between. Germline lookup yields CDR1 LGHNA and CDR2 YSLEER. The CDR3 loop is CASSQEVFERAKNIQYF. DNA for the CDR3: TGCGCCAGCAGCCAAGAGGTTTTTGAGCGAGCCAAAAACATTCAGTACTTC.